Listed below are T cell receptor beta chains from one sample, sequenced in a study of blood T cells in healthy people across ages. TCRdb reprocessed the 5' RACE reads with MiXCR, giving one entry per CDR3 protein. The sample yields 1 million or so distinct CDR3 sequences, roughly 45% seen once. Sequencing was done on a sample of blood. The origin of the receptors is a woman in her sixties in good health. The CDR3 runs from the conserved cysteine through the conserved F or W. D genes are given only for firm matches. The size of a clone is reported for some rows only, either as once, few or many, or as a class for expanded clones.

V: TRBV10-2; D: -; length: 14; J: TRBJ2-3; size: -; CDR3: CASSVTSSTDTQYF; DNA: TGCGCCAGCAGTGTGACTAGTAGCACAGATACGCAGTATTTT
V: TRBV12-3/TRBV12-4; D: -; length: 12; J: TRBJ2-5; size: -; CDR3: CASSLFAETQYF; DNA: TGTGCCAGCAGTTTATTTGCGGAGACCCAGTACTTC
V: TRBV30; D: TRBD2; length: 15; J: TRBJ2-2; size: -; CDR3: CAYSSGRSGTGELFF; DNA: TGTGCCTACTCTAGCGGGAGGTCGGGCACCGGGGAGCTGTTTTTT
V: TRBV7-3; D: TRBD2; length: 15; J: TRBJ2-3; size: -; CDR3: CASSLIGGDSDTQYF; DNA: TGTGCCAGCAGCTTAATCGGGGGGGATTCAGATACGCAGTATTTT
V: TRBV5-6; D: -; length: 16; J: TRBJ2-6; size: few; CDR3: CASSLIGRSGANVLTF; DNA: TGTGCCAGCAGCCTGATAGGAAGGTCTGGGGCCAACGTCCTGACTTTC
V: TRBV29-1; D: TRBD2; length: 12; J: TRBJ2-3; size: few; CDR3: CSVDAGEDTQYF; DNA: TGCAGCGTTGACGCGGGAGAAGATACGCAGTATTTT
V: TRBV6-1; D: -; length: 13; J: TRBJ1-2; size: -; CDR3: CASRIDRKYGYTF; DNA: TGTGCCAGCAGAATTGACAGGAAGTATGGCTACACCTTC
V: TRBV6-5; D: -; length: 16; J: TRBJ2-3; size: -; CDR3: CASSYSKLLSTDTQYF; DNA: TGTGCCAGCAGTTACTCGAAACTCCTTAGCACAGATACGCAGTATTTT
V: TRBV24-1; D: TRBD1; length: 15; J: TRBJ1-2; size: -; CDR3: CATSDPGQGSYGYTF; DNA: TGTGCCACCAGTGATCCTGGACAGGGCTCCTATGGCTACACCTTC
V: TRBV12-3/TRBV12-4; D: -; length: 13; J: TRBJ1-2; size: -; CDR3: CASSFSGSYGYTF; DNA: TGTGCCAGCAGTTTCTCAGGGAGCTATGGCTACACCTTC
V: TRBV6-2/TRBV6-3; D: TRBD1; length: 18; J: TRBJ1-5; size: -; CDR3: CASSYSLGTAYSNQPQHF; DNA: TGTGCCAGCAGTTACTCGTTAGGGACAGCTTATAGCAATCAGCCCCAGCATTTT
V: TRBV4-1; D: TRBD2; length: 17; J: TRBJ2-5; size: few; CDR3: CASSHRLAGGPRETQYF; DNA: TGCGCCAGCAGCCACCGACTAGCGGGAGGGCCGAGAGAGACCCAGTACTTC
V: TRBV7-3; D: TRBD2; length: 15; J: TRBJ2-1; size: -; CDR3: CASSTTSGRNHEQFF; DNA: TGTGCCAGCAGCACCACTAGCGGGAGAAACCATGAGCAGTTCTTC
V: TRBV7-6; D: -; length: 14; J: TRBJ2-5; size: -; CDR3: CASSLATPQETQYF; DNA: TGTGCCAGCAGCTTAGCGACTCCGCAAGAGACCCAGTACTTC
V: TRBV7-2; D: -; length: 15; J: TRBJ2-3; size: -; CDR3: CASSQLGWGTDTQYF; DNA: TGTGCCAGCAGCCAATTGGGATGGGGCACAGATACGCAGTATTTT
V: TRBV7-8; D: -; length: 14; J: TRBJ2-5; size: -; CDR3: CASSLDPRMETQYF; DNA: TGTGCCAGCAGCTTGGACCCGAGGATGGAGACCCAGTACTTC